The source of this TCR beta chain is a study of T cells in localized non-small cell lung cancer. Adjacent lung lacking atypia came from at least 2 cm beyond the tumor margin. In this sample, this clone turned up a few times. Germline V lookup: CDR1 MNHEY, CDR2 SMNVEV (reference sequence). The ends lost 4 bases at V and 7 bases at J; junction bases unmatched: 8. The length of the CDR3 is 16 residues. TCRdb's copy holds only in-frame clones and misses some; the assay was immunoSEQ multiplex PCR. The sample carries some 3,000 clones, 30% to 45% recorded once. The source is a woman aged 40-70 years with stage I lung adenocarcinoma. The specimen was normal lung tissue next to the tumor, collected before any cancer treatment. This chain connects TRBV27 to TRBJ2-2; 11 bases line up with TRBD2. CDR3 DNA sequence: TGTGCCAGCAGTTCTACTAGCGGGAGAAGTCTCGGGGAGCTGTTTTTT. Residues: CASSSTSGRSLGELFF.